Shown below are 19 T cell receptor beta chains from a single sample sequenced in a study of cytomegalovirus exposure and HLA in healthy donors. PCR was performed using 60 Vbeta and 13 Jbeta primers. Produced via immunoSEQ multiplex PCR; TCRdb's table is partial and in-frame only. The sample has under 200,000 clones, 77% seen once. Input material: PBMCs. The receptors come from a woman in her thirties or forties in good health and CMV-seropositive.

The V gene is TRBV19, the J gene TRBJ2-1; TRBD1 agrees at 8 bases. Germline CDR1 and CDR2: LNHDA and SQIVND (reference sequence). This CDR3 spans 16 amino acids. V shed 4 bases, J shed 2 bases, and the junction held 7 bases outside the gene matches. CDR3 amino acids: CASSRETGDTYNEQFF. CDR3 nucleotides: TGTGCCAGTAGTAGAGAGACAGGGGATACCTACAATGAGCAGTTCTTC.

This clone has just a few counts. The chain couples TRBV5-1 to TRBJ2-1; 7 nucleotides agree with TRBD2. V shed 4 bases and J 8 bases; nucleotides not matched to a gene: 15. Per germline, CDR1 SGHRS and CDR2 YFSETQ. This CDR3 contains 16 residues. The CDR3 DNA sequence: TGCGCCAGCAGCCCCGGCCTCCGGGAGGTTTTCGATGAGCAGTTCTTC. This sequence encodes CASSPGLREVFDEQFF.

The chain joins TRBV25-1 to TRBJ2-7; tentatively, D is TRBD1 (6 bases). With 5 bases removed from V and 4 bases from J, the gap between germline ends came to 18 bases. Per germline, CDR1 MGHDK and CDR2 SYGVNS. This CDR3 is built from 15 residues. The DNA of the CDR3 is TGTGCCAGCAGTCCTGAACAGGGTAAGGGGTACGAGCAGTACTTC. It yields the protein CASSPEQGKGYEQYF.

This clone was detected a few times. This chain joins TRBV19 and TRBJ1-4, with 7 positions matching TRBD1. V shed 8 bases and J 5 bases; nucleotides not matched to a gene: 5. There are 13 residues in the CDR3. CDR1 is LNHDA, CDR2 SQIVND, per germline (reference sequence). The CDR3 protein is CASRGQMNEKLFF. For the CDR3, the DNA is TGTGCCAGTCGGGGACAGATGAATGAAAAACTGTTTTTT.

CDR3 loop: CASSLWPGELFF. The CDR3 bases are TGTGCCAGCAGCTTATGGCCCGGGGAGCTGTTTTTT. The chain combines TRBV7-2 with TRBJ2-2; D remains ambiguous. The V gene's germline CDR1 is SGHTA and CDR2 FQGNSA. The CDR3 totals 12 residues. With 2 bases removed from V and 6 bases from J, the gap between germline ends came to 4 bases.

This sequence joins TRBV10-2 and TRBJ2-5; perhaps TRBD1 as D (5 bases). The CDR3 covers 15 residues. Germline-derived CDR1 and CDR2 are WSHSY and SAAADI. Trimming cost V 8 bases and J 0 bases, with 16 bases left between them. The CDR3 loop reads CASAKDNPYQETQYF. As DNA, the CDR3 is TGCGCCAGCGCAAAGGACAACCCGTACCAAGAGACCCAGTACTTC.

This sequence joins TRBV4-2 and TRBJ2-2; TRBD2 matches at 15 bases. V was pared by 5 bases and J by 1 base, with 5 bases of the junction left unmatched. CDR3 length: 18 residues. Germline CDR1 and CDR2: LGHNA and YNFKEQ. The CDR3 DNA reads TGTGCCAGCAGCTCTCGGACTAGCGGGGGGGGGAACACCGGGGAGCTGTTTTTT. Protein sequence: CASSSRTSGGGNTGELFF.

The chain uses TRBV19 and TRBJ1-6; D is ambiguous. The CDR3 sequence is 15 residues long. Germline V gives CDR1 LNHDA, CDR2 SQIVND (reference sequence). Trimming left V 1 base short and J 7 bases short, with 11 bases between. CDR3 nucleotide sequence: TGTGCCAGTAGTATAGGCCTGCGGGTAAATTCACCCCTCCACTTT. Its translation is CASSIGLRVNSPLHF.

The chain combines TRBV5-1 with TRBJ1-4; D may be TRBD1 (5 bases). In germline, CDR1 is SGHRS, CDR2 YFSETQ. The V and J ends lost 3 bases and 4 bases respectively, with 13 bases between them. This CDR3 comprises 15 residues. CDR3: CASSWGTEVNEKLFF. Written as DNA, the CDR3 is TGCGCCAGCAGCTGGGGGACTGAGGTTAATGAAAAACTGTTTTTT.

The chain uses TRBV9 and TRBJ2-7; possible D gene TRBD2, 5 bases. V lost 4 bases, J lost 0 bases, and 14 bases lay in between. CDR1 SGDLS and CDR2 YYNGEE come from the germline V gene. The CDR3 contains 15 residues. The CDR3 region has the DNA TGTGCCAGCAGCCCTACCCCCGGGAACTCCTACGAGCAGTACTTC. Encoded protein: CASSPTPGNSYEQYF.

The CDR3 DNA sequence: TGTGCCACCCAGCGAGACAAAAACATTCAGTACTTC. Protein product: CATQRDKNIQYF. The J gene is TRBJ2-4, the V gene TRBV6-5; no clear D. CDR3 length: 12 amino acids. The V gene's germline CDR1 is MNHEY and CDR2 SVGAGI. The V and J ends lost 10 bases and 3 bases respectively, with 10 bases between them.

The genes are TRBV30 and TRBJ1-1, with D possibly matching TRBD1 (5 bases). This CDR3 is built from 12 residues. Per the germline V gene, CDR1 is GTSNPN and CDR2 is SVGIG (reference sequence). V shed 0 bases and J shed 7 bases, with 9 bases lying between them. The chain's CDR3 is CAWSVHDSEAFF. CDR3 nucleotide sequence: TGTGCCTGGAGTGTACACGACAGTGAAGCTTTCTTT.

CDR3 region: CASSQEELADKRYAGYTF. In DNA, the CDR3 is TGCGCCAGCAGCCAAGAAGAGCTTGCCGACAAACGATACGCTGGCTACACCTTC. V is TRBV4-1 and J is TRBJ1-2; no clear D. The V end lost 0 bases, the J end lost 7 bases, and 24 bases lay between the germline ends. In germline, CDR1 is MGHRA, CDR2 YSYEKL. The CDR3 runs to 18 residues.

The J gene is TRBJ1-2, the V gene TRBV7-9; D may be TRBD1 (5 bases). Germline CDR1 SEHNR, CDR2 FQNEAQ (reference sequence). The V gene lost 5 bases and the J gene lost 8 bases, with 18 bases spanning the gap. This CDR3 has 14 amino acids. The CDR3 protein is CASSPDSSAGGYTF. As DNA, the CDR3 is TGTGCCAGCAGCCCCGACAGCTCCGCGGGGGGCTACACCTTC.

The chain employs TRBV2 and TRBJ2-7; D might be TRBD2 (6 bases). The germline V and J ends were trimmed by 4 bases and 2 bases, with 12 bases remaining between them. The CDR3 length is 14 residues. Germline-derived CDR1 and CDR2 are SNHLY and FYNNEI. CDR3 nucleotides: TGTGCCAGCAGTGTCCCTAGCGTAACCTACGAGCAGTACTTC. Translation gives CASSVPSVTYEQYF.

The chain links TRBV2 to TRBJ1-6; 8 nucleotides match TRBD1. V was pared by 6 bases and J by 7 bases, with 11 bases of the junction left unmatched. This CDR3 region has 16 residues. Germline CDR1 SNHLY, CDR2 FYNNEI. CDR3 DNA: TGTGCCAGCAGCCAAATGGGGGGACAGGCGAATTCACCCCTCCACTTT. Residues: CASSQMGGQANSPLHF. The full variable domain, its missing parts supplied by reference TRBV2 and TRBJ1-6, is EPEVTQTPSHQVTQMGQEVILRCVPISNHLYFYWYRQILGQKVEFLVSFYNNEISEKSEIFDDQFSVERPDGSNFTLKIRSTKLEDSAMYFCASSQMGGQANSPLHFGNGTRLTVT.

The V gene is TRBV28, the J gene TRBJ1-5, with TRBD1 identical over 7 bases. CDR1 and CDR2 (germline): MDHEN, SYDVKM. V was pared by 5 bases and J by 5 bases, with 6 bases of the junction left unmatched. This CDR3 region has 14 residues. The chain's CDR3 is CASSPQGVYQPQHF. CDR3 in DNA: TGTGCCAGCAGTCCTCAGGGGGTGTATCAGCCCCAGCATTTT.

The sample holds a few counts of this clone. This chain connects TRBV4-1 to TRBJ2-7, with 9 positions matching TRBD1. The length of the CDR3 is 15 residues. The V gene's germline CDR1 is MGHRA and CDR2 YSYEKL. Trimming at V came to 1 base and at J to 2 bases, leaving 3 bases not matched to a gene. CDR3 bases: TGCGCCAGCAGCCAAGGACGGACAGGGGCCTACGAGCAGTACTTC. Its translation is CASSQGRTGAYEQYF.

The rearrangement uses TRBV7-9 and TRBJ2-1; the D gene is possibly TRBD2 (5 bases). Trimming stripped 0 bases from V and 2 bases from J, with 11 bases between. Germline CDR1 SEHNR, CDR2 FQNEAQ (reference sequence). This CDR3 has 16 residues. CDR3 residues: CASSLAGSSPYNEQFF. CDR3 sequence (DNA): TGTGCCAGCAGCTTAGCTGGCTCTAGCCCCTACAATGAGCAGTTCTTC.